These 7 T cell receptor beta chains originate from one sample sequenced in a study of shared clonotypes between healthy human individuals. Repertoires were generated with immunoSEQ multiplex PCR, while TCRdb's copy carries only in-frame clones and drops some. Among about 2.1 million clones, 85% to 95% were seen once, and the ten largest hold around 1.7%. Terminally differentiated effector memory CD45RA+ cells were left out of the naive CD8 fraction, which was CD45RO-negative and positively selected for CCR7. The sample was naive CD8+ T cells from PBMCs. The receptors here all came from a man between 18 and 29 years old in good health. Some clones in this sample may be carry-over from other donors' samples.

V gene TRBV4-1 combines with J gene TRBJ2-3; 8 positions match TRBD2. The CDR3 length is 17 residues. CDR1 is MGHRA, CDR2 YSYEKL, per germline. Germline trimming cut 0 bases from V and 5 bases from J; bases unmatched to any gene: 10. For the CDR3, the DNA is TGCGCCAGCAGCCAAGATTACGGAGCGGGAGTTGTAGATACGCAGTATTTT. It specifies CASSQDYGAGVVDTQYF.

V is TRBV2 and J is TRBJ1-1; TRBD1 might be the D (6 bases). The germline gives CDR1 SNHLY, CDR2 FYNNEI. This CDR3 spans 16 amino acids. With 6 bases removed from V and 6 bases from J, the gap between germline ends came to 23 bases. The CDR3 spells CASRPEQGSIIAEAFF. The CDR3 bases are TGTGCCAGCAGACCGGAGCAGGGGTCGATAATCGCTGAAGCTTTCTTT. Full variable domain (outside the CDR3, taken from reference TRBV2 and TRBJ1-1): EPEVTQTPSHQVTQMGQEVILRCVPISNHLYFYWYRQILGQKVEFLVSFYNNEISEKSEIFDDQFSVERPDGSNFTLKIRSTKLEDSAMYFCASRPEQGSIIAEAFFGQGTRLTVV.

The gene calls are TRBV4-1 and TRBJ2-7, with 8 bases aligning to TRBD1. Germline values: CDR1 MGHRA, CDR2 YSYEKL. Trimming cost V 1 base and J 4 bases; bases outside gene matches: 9. The length of the CDR3 is 16 residues. The CDR3 protein is CASSQVRQGSGYEQYF. The CDR3 nucleotides are TGCGCCAGCAGCCAAGTACGACAGGGGAGCGGTTACGAGCAGTACTTC.

The V and J genes are TRBV28 and TRBJ2-5, with a weak D call TRBD1 (6 bases). V lost 3 bases and J lost 4, with 12 bases in between. This CDR3 has 14 residues. CDR1 and CDR2 from the germline V gene are MDHEN and SYDVKM. The DNA for the CDR3 is TGTGCCAGCAGTTTCCCAGGGGCGGGAGAGACCCAGTACTTC. Protein: CASSFPGAGETQYF. The full variable domain, its missing parts supplied by reference TRBV28 and TRBJ2-5, is DVKVTQSSRYLVKRTGEKVFLECVQDMDHENMFWYRQDPGLGLRLIYFSYDVKMKEKGDIPEGYSVSREKKERFSLILESASTNQTSMYLCASSFPGAGETQYFGPGTRLLVL.

The chain is built from TRBV7-9 and TRBJ2-2; 7 nucleotides agree with TRBD1. The germline V gene has CDR1 SEHNR and CDR2 FQNEAQ (reference sequence). The junction had 4 bases not matched to a gene; V was cut back by 6 bases and J by 3 bases. The CDR3 length is 14 residues. CDR3 residues: CASRFGTDTGELFF. In nucleotides, the CDR3 is TGTGCCAGCAGATTCGGGACAGACACCGGGGAGCTGTTTTTT.

The gene calls are TRBV27 and TRBJ2-5, with D hard to call. This CDR3 is 14 amino acids long. Germline V gene sequence: CDR1 MNHEY, CDR2 SMNVEV (reference sequence). The ends were cut back, 6 bases at V and 1 base at J, with 12 bases in the middle. The CDR3 region has the DNA TGTGCCAGCAGCCTTGACATCGCCCAAGAGACCCAGTACTTC. Protein: CASSLDIAQETQYF.

CDR3 residues: CASDGTANYGYTF. The CDR3, as DNA: TGTGCCAGCGACGGGACAGCTAACTATGGCTACACCTTC. The rearrangement links TRBV2 to TRBJ1-2; 7 bases are a match to TRBD1. The CDR3 totals 13 residues. V shed 8 bases and J 0 bases; nucleotides not matched to a gene: 3. Per the germline V gene, CDR1 is SNHLY and CDR2 is FYNNEI.